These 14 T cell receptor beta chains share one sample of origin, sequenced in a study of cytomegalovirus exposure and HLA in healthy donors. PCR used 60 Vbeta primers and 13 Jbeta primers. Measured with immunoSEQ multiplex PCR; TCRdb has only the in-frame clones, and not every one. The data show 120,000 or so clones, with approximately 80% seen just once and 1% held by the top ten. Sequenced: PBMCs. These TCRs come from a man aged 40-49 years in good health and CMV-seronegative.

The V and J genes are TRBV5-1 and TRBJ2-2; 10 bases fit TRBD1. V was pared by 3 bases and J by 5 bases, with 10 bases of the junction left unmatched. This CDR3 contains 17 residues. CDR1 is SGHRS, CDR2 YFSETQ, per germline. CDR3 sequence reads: CASSSGTGEIGTGELFF. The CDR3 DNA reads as TGCGCCAGCAGCTCCGGGACAGGGGAAATAGGGACCGGGGAGCTGTTTTTT.

The CDR3 protein is CASSELTGLSTGELFF. The CDR3 DNA sequence: TGTGCCAGCAGCGAACTAACGGGACTTTCCACCGGGGAGCTGTTTTTT. This rearrangement joins TRBV6-6 to TRBJ2-2, with D maybe TRBD2 (6 bases). The CDR3 is 16 residues long. With 6 bases removed from V and 4 bases from J, the gap between germline ends came to 18 bases. The germline V gene encodes CDR1 MNHNY and CDR2 SVGAGI (reference sequence).

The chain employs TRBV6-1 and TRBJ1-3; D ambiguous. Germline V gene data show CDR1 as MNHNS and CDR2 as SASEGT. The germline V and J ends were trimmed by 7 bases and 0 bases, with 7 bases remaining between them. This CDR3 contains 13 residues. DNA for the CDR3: TGTGCCAGCACTCCGGGCTCTGGAAACACCATATATTTT. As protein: CASTPGSGNTIYF.

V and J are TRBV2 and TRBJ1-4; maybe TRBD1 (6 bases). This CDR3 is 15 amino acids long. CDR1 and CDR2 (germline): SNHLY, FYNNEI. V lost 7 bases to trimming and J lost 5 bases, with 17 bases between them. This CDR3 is CASTGMGTSNEKLFF. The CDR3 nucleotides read TGTGCCAGCACTGGGATGGGGACAAGCAATGAAAAACTGTTTTTT.

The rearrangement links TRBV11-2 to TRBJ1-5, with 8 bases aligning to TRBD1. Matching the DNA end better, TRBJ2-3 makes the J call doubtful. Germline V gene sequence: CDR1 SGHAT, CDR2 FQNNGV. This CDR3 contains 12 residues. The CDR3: CASSPTGGPQYF. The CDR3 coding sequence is TGTGCCAGCAGCCCTACAGGGGGGCCGCAGTATTTT.

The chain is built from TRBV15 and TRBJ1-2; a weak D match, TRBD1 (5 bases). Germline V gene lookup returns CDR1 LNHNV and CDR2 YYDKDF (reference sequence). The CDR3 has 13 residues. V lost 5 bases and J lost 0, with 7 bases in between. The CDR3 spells CATSRQSNYGYTF. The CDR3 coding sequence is TGTGCCACCAGCCGACAGTCTAACTATGGCTACACCTTC. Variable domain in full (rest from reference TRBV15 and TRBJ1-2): DAMVIQNPRYQVTQFGKPVTLSCSQTLNHNVMYWYQQKSSQAPKLLFHYYDKDFNNEADTPDNFQSRRPNTSFCFLDIRSPGLGDTAMYLCATSRQSNYGYTFGSGTRLTVV.

CDR3 amino acids: CASSQDGTNTDTQYF. The DNA for the CDR3 is TGCGCCAGCAGCCAAGACGGGACTAACACAGATACGCAGTATTTT. The rearrangement uses TRBV4-1 and TRBJ2-3, with TRBD2 matching 7 bases. Germline values: CDR1 MGHRA, CDR2 YSYEKL. This CDR3 region has 15 residues. Germline trimming cut 0 bases from V and 2 bases from J; bases unmatched to any gene: 2.

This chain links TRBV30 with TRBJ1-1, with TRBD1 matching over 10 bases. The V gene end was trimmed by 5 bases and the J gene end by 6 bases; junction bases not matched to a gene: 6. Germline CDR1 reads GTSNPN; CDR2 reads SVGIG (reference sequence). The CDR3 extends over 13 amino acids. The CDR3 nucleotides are TGTGCCTGGTCAGGACAGGGGGAAGCTGAAGCTTTCTTT. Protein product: CAWSGQGEAEAFF.

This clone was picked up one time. CDR3 bases: TGTGCCAGCAGTGAGACAGGGGAGAACACTGAAGCTTTCTTT. Amino acid sequence: CASSETGENTEAFF. V usage is TRBV25-1 and J usage is TRBJ1-1; 8 bases match TRBD1. The CDR3 sequence is 14 residues long. With V trimmed by 3 bases and J by 1 base, 1 base remained unmatched. From germline, CDR1 is MGHDK and CDR2 SYGVNS.

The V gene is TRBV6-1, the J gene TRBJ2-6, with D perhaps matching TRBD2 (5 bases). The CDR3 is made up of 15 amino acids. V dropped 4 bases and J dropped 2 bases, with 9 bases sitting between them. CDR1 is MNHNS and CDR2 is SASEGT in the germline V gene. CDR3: CASSVERAGANVLTF. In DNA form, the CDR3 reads TGTGCCAGCAGTGTCGAGAGGGCTGGGGCCAACGTCCTGACTTTC.

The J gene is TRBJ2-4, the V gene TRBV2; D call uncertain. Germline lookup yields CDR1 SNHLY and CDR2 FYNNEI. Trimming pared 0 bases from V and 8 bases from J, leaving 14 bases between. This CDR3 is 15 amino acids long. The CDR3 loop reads CASSEARVLSDIQYF. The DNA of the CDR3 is TGTGCCAGCAGTGAAGCCCGGGTCCTTTCGGACATTCAGTACTTC.

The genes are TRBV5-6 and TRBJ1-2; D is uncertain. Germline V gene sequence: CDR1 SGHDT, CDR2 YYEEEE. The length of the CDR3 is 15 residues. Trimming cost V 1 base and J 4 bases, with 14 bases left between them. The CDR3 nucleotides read TGTGCCAGCAGCTTGAGGGCGGGCGGAGGCTATGGCTACACCTTC. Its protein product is CASSLRAGGGYGYTF.

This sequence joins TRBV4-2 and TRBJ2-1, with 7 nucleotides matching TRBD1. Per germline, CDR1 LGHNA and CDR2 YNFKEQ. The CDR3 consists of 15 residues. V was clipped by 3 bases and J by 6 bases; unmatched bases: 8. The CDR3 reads CASSQIDREGNEQFF. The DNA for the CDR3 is TGTGCCAGCAGCCAGATAGACAGGGAAGGCAATGAGCAGTTCTTC.

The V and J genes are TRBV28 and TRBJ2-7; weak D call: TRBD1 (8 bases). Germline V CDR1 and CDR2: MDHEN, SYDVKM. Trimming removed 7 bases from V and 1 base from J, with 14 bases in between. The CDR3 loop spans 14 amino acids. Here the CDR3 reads CASTTGGASYEQYF. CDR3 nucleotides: TGTGCCAGCACCACAGGGGGGGCTTCCTACGAGCAGTACTTC.